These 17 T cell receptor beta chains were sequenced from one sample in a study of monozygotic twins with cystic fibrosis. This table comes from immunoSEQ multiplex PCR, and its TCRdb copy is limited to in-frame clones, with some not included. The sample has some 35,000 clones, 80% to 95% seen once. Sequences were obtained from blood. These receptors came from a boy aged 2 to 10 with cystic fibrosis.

CDR3 residues: CASRYWGQGSYEQYF. Written as DNA, the CDR3 is TGTGCCAGCAGGTATTGGGGACAGGGCTCCTACGAGCAGTACTTC. The V call is TRBV5-4, the J call TRBJ2-7; 9 bases map to TRBD1. CDR3 length: 15 amino acids. Per germline, CDR1 SGHNT and CDR2 YYREEE (reference sequence). The V gene end was trimmed by 5 bases and the J gene end by 0 bases; junction bases not matched to a gene: 6.

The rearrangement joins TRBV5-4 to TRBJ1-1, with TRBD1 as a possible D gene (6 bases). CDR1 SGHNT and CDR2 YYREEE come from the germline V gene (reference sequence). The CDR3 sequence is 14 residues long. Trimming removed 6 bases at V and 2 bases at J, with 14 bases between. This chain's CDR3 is CASTRGQLNTEAFF. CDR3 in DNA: TGTGCCAGCACCCGAGGACAGCTAAACACTGAAGCTTTCTTT.

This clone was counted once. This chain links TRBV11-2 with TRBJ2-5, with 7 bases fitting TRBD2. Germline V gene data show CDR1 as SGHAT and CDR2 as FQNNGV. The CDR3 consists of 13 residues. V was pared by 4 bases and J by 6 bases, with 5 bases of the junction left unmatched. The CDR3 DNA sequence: TGTGCCAGCAGCTCGGGACTAATGAAGACCCAGTACTTC. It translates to CASSSGLMKTQYF.

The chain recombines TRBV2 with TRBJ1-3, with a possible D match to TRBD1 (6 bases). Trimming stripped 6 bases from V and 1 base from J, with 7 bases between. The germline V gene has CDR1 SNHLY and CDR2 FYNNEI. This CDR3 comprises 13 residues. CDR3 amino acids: CASRQGSGNTIYF. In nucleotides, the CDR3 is TGTGCCAGCAGACAGGGTTCTGGAAACACCATATATTTT.

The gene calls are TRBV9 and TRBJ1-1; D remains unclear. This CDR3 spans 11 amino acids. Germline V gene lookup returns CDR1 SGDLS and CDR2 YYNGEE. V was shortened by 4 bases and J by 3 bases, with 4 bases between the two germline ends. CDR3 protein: CASSPHTEAFF. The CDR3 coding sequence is TGTGCCAGCAGCCCGCACACTGAAGCTTTCTTT.

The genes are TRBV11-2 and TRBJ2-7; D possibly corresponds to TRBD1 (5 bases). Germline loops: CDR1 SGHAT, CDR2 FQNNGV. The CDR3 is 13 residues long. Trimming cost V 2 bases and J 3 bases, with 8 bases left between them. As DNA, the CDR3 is TGTGCCAGCAGCTTATTGCAGGGCTACGAGCAGTACTTC. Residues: CASSLLQGYEQYF.

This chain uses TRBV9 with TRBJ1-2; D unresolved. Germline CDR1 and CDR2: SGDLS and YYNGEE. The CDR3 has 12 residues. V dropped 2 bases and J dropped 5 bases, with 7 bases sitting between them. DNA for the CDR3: TGTGCCAGCAGCGTCGGGGTTTATGGCTACACCTTC. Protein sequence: CASSVGVYGYTF.

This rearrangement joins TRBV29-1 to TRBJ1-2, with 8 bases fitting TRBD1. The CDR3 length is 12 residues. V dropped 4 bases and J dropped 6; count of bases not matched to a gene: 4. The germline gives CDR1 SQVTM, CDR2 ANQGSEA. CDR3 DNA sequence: TGCAGCGTTGTGGACAGGGCGGATGGCTACACCTTC. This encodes CSVVDRADGYTF.

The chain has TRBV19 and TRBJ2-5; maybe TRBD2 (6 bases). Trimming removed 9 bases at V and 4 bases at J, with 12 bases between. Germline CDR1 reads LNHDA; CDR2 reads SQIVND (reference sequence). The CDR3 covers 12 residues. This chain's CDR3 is CASRTGGETQYF. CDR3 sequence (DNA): TGTGCCAGCAGGACCGGGGGAGAGACCCAGTACTTC.

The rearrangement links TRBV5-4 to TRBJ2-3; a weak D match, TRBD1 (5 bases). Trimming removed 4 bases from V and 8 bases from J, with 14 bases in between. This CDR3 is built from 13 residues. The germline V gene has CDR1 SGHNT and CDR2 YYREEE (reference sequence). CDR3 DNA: TGTGCCAGCAGCATCGACAGATGGGGTACGCAGTATTTT. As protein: CASSIDRWGTQYF.

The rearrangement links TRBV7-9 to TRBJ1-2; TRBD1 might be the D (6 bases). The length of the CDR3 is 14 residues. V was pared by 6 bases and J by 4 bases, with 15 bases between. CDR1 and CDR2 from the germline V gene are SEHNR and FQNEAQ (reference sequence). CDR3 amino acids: CASSSDRPSYGYTF. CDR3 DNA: TGTGCCAGCAGTTCAGACAGGCCCAGCTATGGCTACACCTTC.

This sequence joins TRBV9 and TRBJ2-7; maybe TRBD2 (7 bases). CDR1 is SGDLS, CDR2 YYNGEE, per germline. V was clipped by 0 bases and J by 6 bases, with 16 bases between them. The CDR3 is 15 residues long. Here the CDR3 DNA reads TGTGCCAGCAGCGTAGCCCCCCGGGGGGCAAGCGAGCAGTACTTC. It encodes CASSVAPRGASEQYF.

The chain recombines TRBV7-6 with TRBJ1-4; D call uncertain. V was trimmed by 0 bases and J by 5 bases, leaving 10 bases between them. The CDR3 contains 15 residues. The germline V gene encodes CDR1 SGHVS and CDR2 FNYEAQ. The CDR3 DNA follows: TGTGCCAGCAGCTTAGCGCTGGGCGCGAATGAAAAACTGTTTTTT. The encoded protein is CASSLALGANEKLFF.

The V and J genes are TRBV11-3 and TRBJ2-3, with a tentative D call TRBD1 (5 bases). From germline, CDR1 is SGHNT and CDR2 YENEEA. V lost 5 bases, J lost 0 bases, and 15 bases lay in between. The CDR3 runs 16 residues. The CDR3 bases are TGTGCCAGCAGCCCCAACCTGGGGCGGAGCACAGATACGCAGTATTTT. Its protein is CASSPNLGRSTDTQYF.

The CDR3 sequence is CASSLWSNQPQHF. CDR3 sequence (DNA): TGTGCCAGCAGCTTATGGAGCAATCAGCCCCAGCATTTT. The chain employs TRBV7-2 and TRBJ1-5; no clear D gene. CDR3 length: 13 amino acids. The germline CDR1 and CDR2 sequences are SGHTA and FQGNSA. V dropped 2 bases and J dropped 1 base, with 3 bases sitting between them.

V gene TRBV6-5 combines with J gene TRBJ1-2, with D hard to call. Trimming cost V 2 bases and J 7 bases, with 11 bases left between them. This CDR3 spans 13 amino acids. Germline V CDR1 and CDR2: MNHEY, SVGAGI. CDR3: CASSYVGAGGYTF. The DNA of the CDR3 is TGTGCCAGCAGTTACGTCGGCGCGGGTGGCTACACCTTC.

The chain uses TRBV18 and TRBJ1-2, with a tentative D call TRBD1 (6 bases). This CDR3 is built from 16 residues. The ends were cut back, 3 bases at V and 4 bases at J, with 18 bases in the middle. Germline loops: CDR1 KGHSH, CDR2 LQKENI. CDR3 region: CASSPDGGGAIYGYTF. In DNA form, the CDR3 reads TGTGCCAGCTCACCGGATGGCGGGGGCGCGATCTATGGCTACACCTTC.